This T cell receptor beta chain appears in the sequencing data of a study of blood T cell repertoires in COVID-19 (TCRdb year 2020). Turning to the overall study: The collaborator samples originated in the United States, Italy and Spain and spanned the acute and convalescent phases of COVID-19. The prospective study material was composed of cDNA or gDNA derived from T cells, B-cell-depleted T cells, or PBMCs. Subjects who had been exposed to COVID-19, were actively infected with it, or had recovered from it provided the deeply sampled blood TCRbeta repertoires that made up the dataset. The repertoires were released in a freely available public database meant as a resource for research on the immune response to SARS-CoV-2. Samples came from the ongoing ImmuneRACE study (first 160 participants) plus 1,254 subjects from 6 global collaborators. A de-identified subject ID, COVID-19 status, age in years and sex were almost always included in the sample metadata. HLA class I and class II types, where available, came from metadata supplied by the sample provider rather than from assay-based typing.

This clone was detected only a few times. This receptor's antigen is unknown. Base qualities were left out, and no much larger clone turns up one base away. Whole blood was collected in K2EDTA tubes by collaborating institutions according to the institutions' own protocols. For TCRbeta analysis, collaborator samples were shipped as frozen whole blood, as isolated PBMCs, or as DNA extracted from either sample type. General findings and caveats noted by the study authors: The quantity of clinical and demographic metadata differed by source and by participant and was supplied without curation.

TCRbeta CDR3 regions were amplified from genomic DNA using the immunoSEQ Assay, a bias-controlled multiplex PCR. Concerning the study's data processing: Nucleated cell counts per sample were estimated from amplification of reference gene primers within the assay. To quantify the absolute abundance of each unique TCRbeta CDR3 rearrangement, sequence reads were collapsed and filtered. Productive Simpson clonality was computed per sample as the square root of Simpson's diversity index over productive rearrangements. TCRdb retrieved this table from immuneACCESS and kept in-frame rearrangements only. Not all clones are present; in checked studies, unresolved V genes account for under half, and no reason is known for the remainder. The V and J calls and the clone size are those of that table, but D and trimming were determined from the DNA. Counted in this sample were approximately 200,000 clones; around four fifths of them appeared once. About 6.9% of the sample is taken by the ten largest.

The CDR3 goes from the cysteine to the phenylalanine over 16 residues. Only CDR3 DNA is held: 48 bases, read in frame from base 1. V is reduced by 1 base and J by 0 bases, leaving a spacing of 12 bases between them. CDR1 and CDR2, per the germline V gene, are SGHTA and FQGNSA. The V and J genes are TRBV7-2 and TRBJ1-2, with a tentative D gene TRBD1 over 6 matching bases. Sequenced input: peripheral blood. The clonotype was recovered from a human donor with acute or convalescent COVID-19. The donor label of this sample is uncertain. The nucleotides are TGTGCCAGCAGCTTAGTGCAGGGGTTTTCTAACTATGGCTACACCTTC. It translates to CASSLVQGFSNYGYTF.